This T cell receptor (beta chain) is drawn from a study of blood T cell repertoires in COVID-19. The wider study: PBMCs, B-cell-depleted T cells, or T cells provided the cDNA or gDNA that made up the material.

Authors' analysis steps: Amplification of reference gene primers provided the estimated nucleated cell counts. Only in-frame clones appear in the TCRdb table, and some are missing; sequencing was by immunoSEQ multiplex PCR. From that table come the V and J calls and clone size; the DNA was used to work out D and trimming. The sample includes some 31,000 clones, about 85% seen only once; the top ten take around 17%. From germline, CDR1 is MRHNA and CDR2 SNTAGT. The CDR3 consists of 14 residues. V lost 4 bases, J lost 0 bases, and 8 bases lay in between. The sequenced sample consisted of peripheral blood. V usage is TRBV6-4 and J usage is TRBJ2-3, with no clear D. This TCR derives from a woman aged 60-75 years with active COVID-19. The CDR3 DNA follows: TGTGCCAGCAGTGGCGGCGGTAGCACAGATACGCAGTATTTT. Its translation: CASSGGGSTDTQYF.